This section outlines one T cell receptor (beta chain) sequence together with its context. CDR1 and CDR2 (germline): MNHEY, SMNVEV (reference sequence). The V end lost 2 bases, the J end lost 9 bases, and 19 bases lay between the germline ends. There are 15 residues in the CDR3. These data are taken from a study of shared T cell receptors in the human thymus. The protocol was immunoSEQ multiplex PCR, while the TCRdb copy is restricted to in-frame clones and leaves out a portion. There are about 500,000 clones in the sample; 75% to 85% occur only once, and less than 0.015% lies in the top ten. In addition, the sample was reused for a study of human thymus T cells.

Sequenced material: thymocytes. The clonotype originates from a boy younger than two with a congenital heart defect. J is TRBJ1-2 and V is TRBV27; a possible D gene is TRBD1 (5 bases). The CDR3 sequence: CASSLKTVQGGSYTF. CDR3 nucleotide sequence: TGTGCCAGCAGTTTAAAGACGGTGCAGGGTGGAAGCTACACCTTC.